The 18 T cell receptor beta chains listed next were all sequenced from one sample in a study of T cell responses to AZD1222 COVID-19 vaccine. Sequenced by immunoSEQ multiplex PCR; TCRdb stores in-frame clones only, minus some. The data hold 130,000 to 150,000 clones, with about nine tenths observed a single time. The material sequenced was peripheral blood, taken on day 0 of MenACWY control vaccination. These receptors were collected from an adult in good health.

The J gene is TRBJ1-2, the V gene TRBV28; 7 bases match TRBD1. With V trimmed by 6 bases and J by 4 bases, 5 bases remained unmatched. The CDR3 length is 13 residues. From germline, CDR1 is MDHEN and CDR2 SYDVKM. CDR3 coding DNA: TGTGCCAGCAGGAAGACAGGGATCTATGGCTACACCTTC. Translation: CASRKTGIYGYTF.

The J gene is TRBJ1-6, the V gene TRBV9, with a possible D match to TRBD1 (6 bases). This CDR3 is built from 15 residues. Germline V gene data show CDR1 as SGDLS and CDR2 as YYNGEE. Trimming stripped 7 bases from V and 4 bases from J, with 15 bases between. CDR3 loop: CASGSGGPYNSPLHF. CDR3 DNA sequence: TGTGCCAGCGGGAGTGGGGGGCCTTATAATTCACCCCTCCACTTT.

V and J are TRBV7-6 and TRBJ1-1, with D perhaps TRBD1 (5 bases). Germline values: CDR1 SGHVS, CDR2 FNYEAQ. V was pared by 5 bases and J by 1 base, with 11 bases between. This CDR3 contains 14 residues. The CDR3 is CASSLQGTNTEAFF. Here the CDR3 DNA reads TGTGCCAGCAGCCTTCAAGGGACGAACACTGAAGCTTTCTTT.

The genes are TRBV6-5 and TRBJ1-2, with TRBD1 matching 7 bases. The ends lost 2 bases at V and 4 bases at J; junction bases unmatched: 7. The CDR3 is made up of 15 amino acids. Per germline, CDR1 MNHEY and CDR2 SVGAGI. In DNA form, the CDR3 reads TGTGCCAGCAGTTACAAGGTCGACAGGGCCTATGGCTACACCTTC. Translating it yields CASSYKVDRAYGYTF.

J is TRBJ2-2 and V is TRBV13; D may match TRBD1 or TRBD2 (6 bases each). V was clipped by 4 bases and J by 6 bases, with 27 bases between them. The CDR3 covers 19 residues. The germline V gene has CDR1 PRHDT and CDR2 FYEKMQ (reference sequence). The chain's CDR3 is CASSSESRLGGFLPGELFF. CDR3 DNA sequence: TGTGCCAGCAGCTCCGAATCTAGGTTGGGGGGCTTCTTGCCCGGGGAGCTGTTTTTT.

This chain joins TRBV9 and TRBJ2-1, with TRBD2 matching 9 bases. Germline-derived CDR1 and CDR2 are SGDLS and YYNGEE. The CDR3 is made up of 16 amino acids. J lost 1 base, V lost 3 bases, and 5 bases had no gene match. The CDR3, as DNA: TGTGCCAGCAGCGGGGGACTAGCCGCTTCCTACAATGAGCAGTTCTTC. This translates into CASSGGLAASYNEQFF.

This clone was observed once. The CDR3 DNA reads TGTGCCTCGAGGGGACAGTCGAACACCGGGGAGCTGTTTTTT. Translation: CASRGQSNTGELFF. The rearrangement uses TRBV30 and TRBJ2-2; TRBD1 agrees at 7 bases. The CDR3 has 14 residues. The V gene end was trimmed by 7 bases and the J gene end by 0 bases; junction bases not matched to a gene: 5. The germline CDR1 and CDR2 sequences are GTSNPN and SVGIG (reference sequence).

J is TRBJ1-6 and V is TRBV30; D not certain. Germline loops: CDR1 GTSNPN, CDR2 SVGIG (reference sequence). V was clipped by 0 bases and J by 5 bases, with 8 bases between them. The CDR3 has 14 residues. The CDR3 DNA sequence: TGTGCCTGGAGTGTTCTGAGGGATAATTCACCCCTCCACTTT. This translates into CAWSVLRDNSPLHF.

The chain links TRBV25-1 to TRBJ1-3, with a weak D call TRBD1 (6 bases). CDR1 and CDR2 from the germline V gene are MGHDK and SYGVNS. Trimming pared 5 bases from V and 0 bases from J, leaving 11 bases between. The CDR3 covers 15 residues. The CDR3 DNA is TGTGCCAGCAGTTTTGGACAGAACTCTGGAAACACCATATATTTT. Its protein product is CASSFGQNSGNTIYF.

This chain's CDR3 is CASSLGGSLGEQFF. For the CDR3, the DNA is TGTGCCAGCAGCTTAGGTGGGAGCTTGGGTGAGCAGTTCTTC. This chain connects TRBV7-2 to TRBJ2-1; tentatively, D is TRBD2 (5 bases). The CDR3 consists of 14 residues. The V end was cut by 1 base, the J end by 9 bases, with 13 bases between. Per the germline V gene, CDR1 is SGHTA and CDR2 is FQGNSA. Based on the CDR3 plus reference TRBV7-2 and TRBJ2-1, the full variable domain is GAGVSQSPSNKVTEKGKDVELRCDPISGHTALYWYRQSLGQGLEFLIYFQGNSAPDKSGLPSDRFSAERTGGSVSTLTIQRTQQEDSAVYLCASSLGGSLGEQFFGPGTRLTVL.

This sequence joins TRBV6-6 and TRBJ1-2, with D perhaps TRBD1 (6 bases). The V and J ends lost 5 bases and 5 bases respectively, with 15 bases between them. This CDR3 region has 14 residues. CDR1 MNHNY and CDR2 SVGAGI come from the germline V gene (reference sequence). CDR3 coding DNA: TGTGCCAGCAGTATCCGGGACACTGGTTATGGCTACACCTTC. Translation: CASSIRDTGYGYTF.

The gene calls are TRBV2 and TRBJ1-1, with 10 nucleotides matching TRBD1. CDR1 is SNHLY, CDR2 FYNNEI, per germline. With V trimmed by 5 bases and J by 4 bases, 1 base remained unmatched. CDR3 length equals 13 residues. In DNA, the CDR3 is TGTGCCAGCAGTAGGGACAGGGGCACTGAAGCTTTCTTT. Protein: CASSRDRGTEAFF. Complete variable domain (other parts from reference TRBV2 and TRBJ1-1): EPEVTQTPSHQVTQMGQEVILRCVPISNHLYFYWYRQILGQKVEFLVSFYNNEISEKSEIFDDQFSVERPDGSNFTLKIRSTKLEDSAMYFCASSRDRGTEAFFGQGTRLTVV.

This chain joins TRBV5-4 and TRBJ2-2; D is unresolved. In germline, CDR1 is SGHNT, CDR2 YYREEE (reference sequence). The ends were cut back, 4 bases at V and 1 base at J, with 14 bases in the middle. The CDR3 spans 16 residues. DNA for the CDR3: TGTGCCAGCAGCCTTGATTCCGGGCAGAACACCGGGGAGCTGTTTTTT. This translates into CASSLDSGQNTGELFF.

This clone occurred once. The same CDR3 also results from other DNA sequences found in this sample. This sequence joins TRBV7-2 and TRBJ1-1, with D tentatively TRBD1 (5 bases). Trimming shortened V by 4 bases and J by 1 base, and 13 bases separated the two germline ends. The CDR3 is made up of 15 amino acids. CDR1 is SGHTA, CDR2 FQGNSA, per germline. CDR3 sequence (DNA): TGTGCCAGCAGCTCATCCGGGACTTCGAACACTGAAGCTTTCTTT. It codes for CASSSSGTSNTEAFF. The whole variable domain, filled in from reference TRBV7-2 and TRBJ1-1, reads GAGVSQSPSNKVTEKGKDVELRCDPISGHTALYWYRQSLGQGLEFLIYFQGNSAPDKSGLPSDRFSAERTGGSVSTLTIQRTQQEDSAVYLCASSSSGTSNTEAFFGQGTRLTVV.

The V call is TRBV21-1, the J call TRBJ1-6. TRBV21-1 is deemed a pseudogene. CDR3 size: 18 residues. The CDR3 sequence: CASSKALKDRSYNSPLHF. CDR3 in DNA: TGTGCCAGCAGCAAAGCGCTTAAGGACCGGTCCTATAATTCACCCCTCCACTTT.

This clone has just one count. This chain connects TRBV24-1 to TRBJ2-5; TRBD2 aligns across 9 bases. Germline V gives CDR1 KGHDR, CDR2 SFDVKD. V was clipped by 3 bases and J by 4 bases; unmatched bases: 5. The CDR3 sequence is 15 residues long. Here the CDR3 DNA reads TGTGCCACCAGTGATCCTAGCGGGGCCCCAGAGACCCAGTACTTC. Amino acid sequence: CATSDPSGAPETQYF.

The V call is TRBV7-9, the J call TRBJ2-2; D is unresolved. This CDR3 comprises 14 residues. The germline V and J ends were trimmed by 4 bases and 6 bases, with 12 bases remaining between them. The germline CDR1 and CDR2 sequences are SEHNR and FQNEAQ (reference sequence). The CDR3 spells CASSWFFRAGELFF. The CDR3 DNA reads as TGTGCCAGCAGCTGGTTCTTTAGGGCCGGGGAGCTGTTTTTT.

CDR3 coding DNA: TGTGCCAGCAGTTACAGACTTAACACAGATACGCAGTATTTT. Its protein product is CASSYRLNTDTQYF. The chain uses TRBV6-5 and TRBJ2-3; D gene unclear. V gave up 2 bases and J gave up 2 bases, with 8 bases separating them. The V gene's germline CDR1 is MNHEY and CDR2 SVGAGI. This CDR3 is built from 14 residues.